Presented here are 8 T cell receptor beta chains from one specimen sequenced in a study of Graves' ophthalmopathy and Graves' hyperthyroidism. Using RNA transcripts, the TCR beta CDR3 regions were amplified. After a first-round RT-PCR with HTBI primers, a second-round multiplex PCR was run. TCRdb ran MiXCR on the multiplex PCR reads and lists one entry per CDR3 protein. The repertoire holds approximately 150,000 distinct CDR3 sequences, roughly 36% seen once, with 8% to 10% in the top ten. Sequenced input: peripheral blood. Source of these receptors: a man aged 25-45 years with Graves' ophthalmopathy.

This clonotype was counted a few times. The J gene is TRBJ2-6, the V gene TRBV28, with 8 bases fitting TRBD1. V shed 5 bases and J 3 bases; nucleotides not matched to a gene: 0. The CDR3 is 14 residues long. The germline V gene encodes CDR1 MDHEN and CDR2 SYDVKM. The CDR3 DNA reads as TGTGCCAGCAGTGGGACAGGTGGGGCCAACGTCCTGACTTTC. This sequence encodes CASSGTGGANVLTF.

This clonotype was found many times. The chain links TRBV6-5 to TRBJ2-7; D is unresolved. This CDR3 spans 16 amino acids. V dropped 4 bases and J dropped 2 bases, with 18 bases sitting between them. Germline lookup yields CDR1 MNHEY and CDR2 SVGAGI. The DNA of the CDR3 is TGTGCCAGCAGTTCGCCTCGGACCGTTCCTACCTACGAGCAGTACTTC. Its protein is CASSSPRTVPTYEQYF.

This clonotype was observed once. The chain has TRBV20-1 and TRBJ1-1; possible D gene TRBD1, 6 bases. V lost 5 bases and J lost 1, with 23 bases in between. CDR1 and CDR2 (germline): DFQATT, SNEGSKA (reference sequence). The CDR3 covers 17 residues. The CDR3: CSALRWGQGKKNTEAFF. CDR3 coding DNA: TGCAGTGCTCTCCGGTGGGGGCAGGGTAAGAAGAACACTGAAGCTTTCTTT.

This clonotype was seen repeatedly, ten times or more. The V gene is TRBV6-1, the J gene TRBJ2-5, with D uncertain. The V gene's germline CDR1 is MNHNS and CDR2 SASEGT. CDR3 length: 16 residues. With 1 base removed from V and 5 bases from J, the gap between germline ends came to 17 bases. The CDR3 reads CASSEDDNGVRETQYF. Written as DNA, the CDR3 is TGTGCCAGCAGTGAAGATGATAATGGGGTTAGGGAGACCCAGTACTTC.

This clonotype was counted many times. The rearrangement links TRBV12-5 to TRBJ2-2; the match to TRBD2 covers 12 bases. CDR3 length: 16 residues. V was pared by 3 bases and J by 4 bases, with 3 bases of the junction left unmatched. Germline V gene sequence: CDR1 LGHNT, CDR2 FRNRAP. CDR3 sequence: CASGFLLAGGTGELFF. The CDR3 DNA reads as TGTGCTAGTGGTTTCCTACTAGCGGGAGGCACCGGGGAGCTGTTTTTT.

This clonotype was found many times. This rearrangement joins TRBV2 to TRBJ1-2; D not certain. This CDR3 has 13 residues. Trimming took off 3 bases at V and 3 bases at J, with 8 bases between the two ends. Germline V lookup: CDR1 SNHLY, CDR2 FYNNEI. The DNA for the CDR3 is TGTGCCAGCAGTGAGACCCCGGACTATGGCTACACCTTC. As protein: CASSETPDYGYTF.

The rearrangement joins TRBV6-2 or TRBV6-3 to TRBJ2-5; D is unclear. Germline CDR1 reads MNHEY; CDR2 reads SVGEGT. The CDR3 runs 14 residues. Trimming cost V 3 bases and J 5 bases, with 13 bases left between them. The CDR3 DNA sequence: TGTGCCAGCAGTTATGGCGGAGTCGAGGAGACCCAGTACTTC. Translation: CASSYGGVEETQYF.

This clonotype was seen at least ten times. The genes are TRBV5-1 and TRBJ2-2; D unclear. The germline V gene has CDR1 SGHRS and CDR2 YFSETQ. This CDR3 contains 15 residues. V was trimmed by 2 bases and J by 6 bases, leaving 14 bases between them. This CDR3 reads CASSFAAPPPGELFF. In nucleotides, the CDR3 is TGCGCCAGCAGCTTCGCCGCGCCTCCCCCCGGGGAGCTGTTTTTT. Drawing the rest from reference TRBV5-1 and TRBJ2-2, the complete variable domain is KAGVTQTPRYLIKTRGQQVTLSCSPISGHRSVSWYQQTPGQGLQFLFEYFSETQRNKGNFPGRFSGRQFSNSRSEMNVSTLELGDSALYLCASSFAAPPPGELFFGEGSRLTVL.